This TCR beta chain was documented in a study of blood T cell repertoires in COVID-19. For the study at large: Whether acute or convalescent, the COVID-19 samples came from the United States, Italy and Spain. Sample material is recorded as cDNA or gDNA derived from T cells, B-cell-depleted T cells, or PBMCs.

Original processing methods: For nucleated cells, counts were estimated from reference gene primer amplification. This table comes from immunoSEQ multiplex PCR, and its TCRdb copy is limited to in-frame clones, with some not included. The DNA was the basis for D and trimming; V, J and clone size are from that table. The sample has about 57,000 clones; approximately 80% are singletons. V trimming: 4 bases; J trimming: 3 bases; junction bases outside the gene matches: 1. Germline loops: CDR1 ENHRY, CDR2 SYGVKD. CDR3 length equals 13 residues. The sequence came from a woman between 35 and 50 years old with acute COVID-19. Specimen: PBMCs or T cells enriched from blood (not recorded which). The chain is built from TRBV10-3 and TRBJ2-5; 8 positions match TRBD1. The chain's CDR3 is CAISGTGKETQYF. Here the CDR3 DNA reads TGTGCCATCAGTGGGACAGGGAAAGAGACCCAGTACTTC.